The T cell receptor (beta chain) described here comes from a study of blood T cells in healthy people across ages. The CDR3 runs to 15 residues. The germline V and J ends were trimmed by 3 bases and 4 bases, with 16 bases remaining between them. From germline, CDR1 is MDHEN and CDR2 SYDVKM. Study results and limitations: TCR beta diversity was tightly associated with the proportion of naive T cells. Whereas aged donors had fewer naive CD4+ cells, long-lived donors had more of them and higher diversity.

The second PCR ran roughly 6 to 11 cycles with a sample-barcoded 5' primer and J-beta primers. No fewer than 2.5 million CDR3-containing paired-end reads came from each sample. TCRdb itself ran the 5' RACE reads through MiXCR, one entry per CDR3 protein. The table has 1.8 million or so distinct CDR3 sequences, around 42% seen once. About this clonotype: Antigen unknown.

V is TRBV28 and J is TRBJ2-7, with D possibly being TRBD2 (5 bases). The sequence derives from a human donor in good health. The sequenced sample consisted of blood. The CDR3 DNA reads as TGTGCCAGCAGTTTCCGAGGGTCAGTTGTTTACGAGCAGTACTTC. This gives the protein CASSFRGSVVYEQYF.